The source of this T cell receptor (beta chain) is a study of shared clonotypes between healthy human individuals. There are 15 residues in the CDR3. V trimming: 3 bases; J trimming: 8 bases; junction bases outside the gene matches: 7. Looked up from germline, CDR1 is LNHDA and CDR2 is SQIVND (reference sequence). The authors divided CD4+ cells into CD45RA+ naive and CD45RA-negative memory subsets. Profiling relied on immunoSEQ multiplex PCR, and the TCRdb table lists in-frame clones only, not all of them. This table holds roughly 1,100,000 clones, around 74% found once. This receptor was identified in a man between 18 and 35 years old in good health. The chain employs TRBV19 and TRBJ1-4, with 9 bases matching TRBD1. Sequencing input: memory CD4+ T cells sorted from blood. Subset reported: CD45RA-negative fraction. CDR3 protein: CASSIGTGNGEKLFF. The CDR3 nucleotides are TGTGCCAGTAGTATCGGGACAGGGAACGGCGAAAAACTGTTTTTT. The whole variable domain, remainder taken from reference TRBV19 and TRBJ1-4, is DGGITQSPKYLFRKEGQNVTLSCEQNLNHDAMYWYRQDPGQGLRLIYYSQIVNDFQKGDIAEGYSVSREKKESFPLTVTSAQKNPTAFYLCASSIGTGNGEKLFFGSGTQLSVL.